Each of the 32 T cell receptor beta chains below was sequenced from the same sample in a study of spatial heterogeneity in lung cancer. Findings and limits, study-wide: Mutation tallies in tumors tracked expanded intratumoral alpha and beta TCR counts.

TCRdb redid the calling of the 5' RACE reads with MiXCR, one entry per CDR3 protein. This sample has about 13,000 distinct CDR3 sequences, with over 5.5% found just once. Which antigens these TCRs recognize remains unknown. Time point given: sample taken at primary tumor resection. This specimen was lung tumor tissue, taken at surgery. The receptors come from a female donor with early-stage non-small cell lung cancer.

This clonotype was seen ten or more times. The chain has TRBV7-2 and TRBJ1-6; D is perhaps TRBD1 (6 bases). V dropped 4 bases and J dropped 7 bases, with 14 bases sitting between them. The germline CDR1 and CDR2 sequences are SGHTA and FQGNSA. This CDR3 contains 15 residues. CDR3 in amino acids: CASSYGGGVNSPLHF. The CDR3, as DNA: TGTGCCAGCAGCTACGGAGGGGGGGTCAATTCACCCCTCCACTTT. Full variable domain (outside the CDR3, taken from reference TRBV7-2 and TRBJ1-6): GAGVSQSPSNKVTEKGKDVELRCDPISGHTALYWYRQSLGQGLEFLIYFQGNSAPDKSGLPSDRFSAERTGGSVSTLTIQRTQQEDSAVYLCASSYGGGVNSPLHFGNGTRLTVT.

This clonotype is medium-sized by share. This chain joins TRBV24-1 and TRBJ2-1; 10 positions match TRBD2. The germline V gene has CDR1 KGHDR and CDR2 SFDVKD. The CDR3 spans 16 residues. V shed 4 bases and J 5 bases; nucleotides not matched to a gene: 7. The DNA for the CDR3 is TGTGCCACCAGTGACCCGCTAGCGGGGGCCAACAATGAGCAGTTCTTC. Protein product: CATSDPLAGANNEQFF.

The J gene is TRBJ1-5, the V gene TRBV19, with 11 bases that match TRBD1. The CDR3 has 16 amino acids. V lost 9 bases and J lost 6; bases outside the gene matches: 13. Germline-derived CDR1 and CDR2 are LNHDA and SQIVND (reference sequence). CDR3 amino acids: CASKTNTGTGGQPQHF. CDR3 nucleotides: TGTGCCAGCAAGACTAACACCGGGACAGGGGGTCAGCCCCAGCATTTT.

This clonotype was seen ten or more times. The chain combines TRBV7-9 with TRBJ2-7; 10 bases are a match to TRBD1. The CDR3 length is 16 residues. Germline values: CDR1 SEHNR, CDR2 FQNEAQ (reference sequence). Trimming cost V 4 bases and J 7 bases; bases outside gene matches: 13. Written as DNA, the CDR3 is TGTGCCAGCAGCTCCAGACTGGGACAGGGGTTGAGGGAGCAGTACTTC. Its translation: CASSSRLGQGLREQYF. Full variable domain (rest looked up from reference TRBV7-9 and TRBJ2-7): DTGVSQNPRHKITKRGQNVTFRCDPISEHNRLYWYRQTLGQGPEFLTYFQNEAQLEKSRLLSDRFSAERPKGSFSTLEIQRTEQGDSAMYLCASSSRLGQGLREQYFGPGTRLTVT.

This clonotype was found many times. The chain links TRBV6-5 to TRBJ2-6; D not resolved. The CDR3 spans 16 residues. Per the germline V gene, CDR1 is MNHEY and CDR2 is SVGAGI. V gave up 0 bases and J gave up 0 bases, with 6 bases separating them. In DNA, the CDR3 is TGTGCCAGCAGTTACTCGTTACTCTCTGGGGCCAACGTCCTGACTTTC. It is translated as CASSYSLLSGANVLTF.

The table lists this clonotype with many counts. CDR3 sequence reads: CASSPPDRNLEETQYF. Here the CDR3 DNA reads TGTGCCAGCAGTCCCCCCGACAGAAACCTCGAAGAGACCCAGTACTTC. The chain links TRBV28 to TRBJ2-5; D might be TRBD1 (5 bases). The V gene's germline CDR1 is MDHEN and CDR2 SYDVKM. This CDR3 is built from 16 residues. V gave up 5 bases and J gave up 3 bases, with 19 bases separating them.

Ten or more counts support this clonotype. The chain recombines TRBV5-4 with TRBJ2-1; 10 bases match TRBD1. The CDR3 runs to 13 residues. The trim removed 10 bases at V and 9 bases at J, leaving 10 bases unmatched. The V gene's germline CDR1 is SGHNT and CDR2 YYREEE (reference sequence). CDR3 protein: CALRDRGVGEQFF. The CDR3 DNA reads as TGTGCCCTACGGGACAGGGGCGTCGGTGAGCAGTTCTTC.

This clonotype was detected ten times or more. CDR3: CSAPGQGGYTEAFF. CDR3 bases: TGCAGTGCCCCGGGACAGGGTGGGTACACTGAAGCTTTCTTT. The chain recombines TRBV20-1 with TRBJ1-1; 9 nucleotides agree with TRBD1. V lost 6 bases to trimming and J lost 3 bases; unmatched junction nucleotides: 8. The germline V gene has CDR1 DFQATT and CDR2 SNEGSKA (reference sequence). The CDR3 runs to 14 residues.

J is TRBJ2-4 and V is TRBV2; D may be TRBD1 (6 bases). The CDR3 runs 18 residues. Trimming removed 7 bases from V and 0 bases from J, with 22 bases in between. Germline V gene sequence: CDR1 SNHLY, CDR2 FYNNEI. CDR3 residues: CASTNRATGLLAKNIQYF. As DNA, the CDR3 is TGTGCCAGCACTAACCGGGCCACAGGGTTGTTAGCCAAAAACATTCAGTACTTC.

In this sample, this clonotype turned up many times. The CDR3 reads CASSVVGGYNEQFF. The CDR3 DNA reads as TGTGCCAGCAGCGTCGTTGGGGGGTACAATGAGCAGTTCTTC. The chain recombines TRBV3-1 with TRBJ2-1; D is perhaps TRBD2 (6 bases). Germline V CDR1 and CDR2: LGHDT, YNNKEL (reference sequence). The CDR3 spans 14 residues. The V and J ends lost 5 bases and 4 bases respectively, with 12 bases between them.

This clonotype was seen a few times. V usage is TRBV6-5 and J usage is TRBJ2-5; 7 nucleotides align to TRBD1. Germline V gene lookup returns CDR1 MNHEY and CDR2 SVGAGI. This CDR3 contains 15 residues. Germline trimming cut 0 bases from V and 4 bases from J; bases unmatched to any gene: 5. CDR3 nucleotides: TGTGCCAGCAGTTACTCGTCAGGGGGTGGAGAGACCCAGTACTTC. Its translation is CASSYSSGGGETQYF.

This clonotype has at least ten counts. The chain joins TRBV20-1 to TRBJ2-7; 8 positions agree with TRBD1. The CDR3 has 15 amino acids. CDR1 and CDR2 from the germline V gene are DFQATT and SNEGSKA (reference sequence). With 5 bases clipped from V and 0 bases from J, the junction kept 9 bases outside the gene matches. CDR3 protein: CSALNPGQGSYEQYF. The CDR3 DNA is TGCAGTGCTCTGAACCCCGGACAGGGCTCCTACGAGCAGTACTTC.

This clonotype has at least ten counts. The chain couples TRBV11-2 to TRBJ2-5; 14 positions agree with TRBD2. This CDR3 has 16 amino acids. From germline, CDR1 is SGHAT and CDR2 FQNNGV. Trimming removed 5 bases from V and 4 bases from J; junction bases left unmatched: 6. CDR3 protein: CASSPGTSGGTETQYF. The CDR3 DNA is TGTGCCAGCAGCCCCGGGACTAGCGGGGGTACAGAGACCCAGTACTTC.

This clonotype was seen many times. This chain joins TRBV6-5 and TRBJ1-3, with TRBD1 matching over 8 bases. The V segment lost 6 bases and the J segment 2 bases; nucleotides outside the gene matches: 6. This CDR3 contains 15 residues. Germline-derived CDR1 and CDR2 are MNHEY and SVGAGI. CDR3 protein: CASSFRGLAGNTIYF. CDR3 DNA sequence: TGTGCCAGCAGCTTCAGGGGGCTGGCTGGAAACACCATATATTTT.

This clonotype was recorded many times. The chain combines TRBV10-3 with TRBJ1-5, with D possibly matching TRBD1 (5 bases). This CDR3 has 17 residues. Germline lookup yields CDR1 ENHRY and CDR2 SYGVKD. Trimming took 3 bases from V and 7 from J, leaving 22 bases between them. In DNA, the CDR3 is TGTGCCATCAGTGACGGGGACCGCTCAGCCCCACACCAGCCCCAGCATTTT. This gives the protein CAISDGDRSAPHQPQHF.

This clonotype was counted ten times or more. The chain combines TRBV5-5 with TRBJ1-3; the D is unclear. The CDR3 extends over 14 amino acids. CDR1 and CDR2 from the germline V gene are SGHKS and YYEKEE (reference sequence). Trimming stripped 2 bases from V and 2 bases from J, with 8 bases between. The CDR3 loop is CASSFGQAGNTIYF. CDR3 in DNA: TGTGCCAGCAGCTTCGGCCAAGCTGGAAACACCATATATTTT.

This clonotype was seen at least ten times. As DNA, the CDR3 is TGTGCCAGCAGCCAGACTGTACCCTCCTACGAGCAGTACTTC. As protein: CASSQTVPSYEQYF. The chain links TRBV6-1 to TRBJ2-7; D gene unclear. CDR1 and CDR2 from the germline V gene are MNHNS and SASEGT. The V end lost 6 bases, the J end lost 0 bases, and 12 bases lay between the germline ends. There are 14 residues in the CDR3.

This clonotype was seen repeatedly, ten times or more. The chain joins TRBV12-3 or TRBV12-4 to TRBJ1-6; no definite D call. This CDR3 has 13 amino acids. V was trimmed by 2 bases and J by 9 bases, leaving 8 bases between them. The CDR3 region has the DNA TGTGCCAGCAGTTTAATCGGGCCTTCACCCCTCCACTTT. It codes for CASSLIGPSPLHF.

Ten or more counts support this clonotype. The V gene is TRBV20-1, the J gene TRBJ2-1, with 10 bases identical to TRBD2. This CDR3 has 18 amino acids. Germline-derived CDR1 and CDR2 are DFQATT and SNEGSKA (reference sequence). Trimming removed 3 bases from V and 7 bases from J; junction bases left unmatched: 18. This CDR3 reads CSARTILAGKALGNEQFF. The CDR3 bases are TGCAGTGCTAGGACAATACTAGCGGGGAAAGCTTTGGGGAATGAGCAGTTCTTC.

This clonotype was found many times. This chain links TRBV6-6 with TRBJ1-6; no firm D call. This CDR3 is built from 13 residues. CDR1 and CDR2 (germline): MNHNY, SVGAGI (reference sequence). Trimming stripped 6 bases from V and 14 bases from J, with 17 bases between. The CDR3 DNA is TGTGCCAGCAGCCGGAACTGGGGTTGGTCCCTCCACTTT. Encoded protein: CASSRNWGWSLHF.

This clonotype was seen ten or more times. The gene calls are TRBV7-4 and TRBJ1-2; D is uncertain. In germline, CDR1 is SGHVT, CDR2 SQSDAQ. V lost 2 bases and J 0 bases, leaving 10 bases between the germline ends. The CDR3 runs 15 residues. CDR3 coding DNA: TGTGCCAGCAGCTTATGGGCTCGTGCTAACTATGGCTACACCTTC. This codes for CASSLWARANYGYTF.

This clonotype was picked up many times. The rearrangement joins TRBV20-1 to TRBJ2-2; TRBD2 matches at 9 bases. CDR3 length: 15 amino acids. CDR1 is DFQATT and CDR2 is SNEGSKA in the germline V gene (reference sequence). V trimming: 6 bases; J trimming: 4 bases; junction bases outside the gene matches: 9. In DNA form, the CDR3 reads TGCAGTGCCGTTAGCGGGGGCCCCCTCACCGGGGAGCTGTTTTTT. Translation gives CSAVSGGPLTGELFF.

In its sample, this clonotype was seen many times. The chain is built from TRBV28 and TRBJ1-1; D is ambiguous. The CDR3 consists of 13 residues. The V end lost 6 bases, the J end lost 10 bases, and 18 bases lay between the germline ends. Germline CDR1 MDHEN, CDR2 SYDVKM. CDR3 sequence: CASSRVGVVRAFF. In DNA, the CDR3 is TGTGCCAGCAGCCGCGTTGGGGTGGTAAGAGCTTTCTTT.

This clonotype was counted at least ten times. The chain has TRBV14 and TRBJ1-1; tentative D call: TRBD1 (6 bases). CDR3 size: 14 residues. Germline V gene data show CDR1 as SGHDN and CDR2 as FVKESK. The V gene lost 6 bases and the J gene lost 1 base, with 12 bases spanning the gap. In nucleotides, the CDR3 is TGTGCCAGCAGAAACTGGGGGCCGAACACTGAAGCTTTCTTT. Translating gives CASRNWGPNTEAFF.

In this sample, this clonotype turned up many times. V usage is TRBV6-2 or TRBV6-3 and J usage is TRBJ2-1, with D possibly called TRBD1 or TRBD2 (6 bases each). CDR3 length: 16 amino acids. Germline V gene lookup returns CDR1 MNHEY and CDR2 SVGEGT. V lost 5 bases to trimming and J lost 0 bases, with 14 bases between them. CDR3 protein: CASSGRGGSSYNEQFF. CDR3 bases: TGTGCCAGCAGTGGCCGAGGGGGGAGCTCCTACAATGAGCAGTTCTTC.

Relative to its sample, this clonotype is medium-sized. This rearrangement joins TRBV20-1 to TRBJ2-7; TRBD1 aligns across 8 bases. CDR3 size: 14 residues. CDR1 DFQATT and CDR2 SNEGSKA come from the germline V gene (reference sequence). The V gene end was trimmed by 5 bases and the J gene end by 4 bases; junction bases not matched to a gene: 10. CDR3 loop: CSAFPGQAPYEQYF. The DNA of the CDR3 is TGCAGTGCTTTTCCGGGACAGGCCCCTTACGAGCAGTACTTC.

Ten or more counts support this clonotype. This sequence joins TRBV12-3 or TRBV12-4 and TRBJ2-7, with D perhaps matching TRBD1 or TRBD2 (6 bases each). CDR3 length equals 12 residues. Trimming shortened V by 3 bases and J by 6 bases, and 9 bases separated the two germline ends. DNA for the CDR3: TGTGCCAGCAGTTTTGGGGGGCTCGAGCAGTACTTC. The encoded protein is CASSFGGLEQYF.

In this sample, this clonotype turned up many times. The chain joins TRBV29-1 to TRBJ2-1; no firm D call. Germline loops: CDR1 SQVTM, CDR2 ANQGSEA. This CDR3 spans 10 amino acids. Between the trimmed V and J ends, which lost 1 base and 7 bases, there was a span of 2 bases. CDR3 sequence reads: CSVEVNEQFF. The CDR3 DNA is TGCAGCGTTGAAGTGAATGAGCAGTTCTTC.

The table lists this clonotype with many counts. The V call is TRBV18, the J call TRBJ1-4; 8 nucleotides agree with TRBD1. The V and J ends lost 4 bases and 4 bases, in that order; junction bases with no gene match: 5. The germline gives CDR1 KGHSH, CDR2 LQKENI. The CDR3 has 15 amino acids. The DNA for the CDR3 is TGTGCCAGCTCACTAAGACAGGGGAGTAATGAAAAACTGTTTTTT. It codes for CASSLRQGSNEKLFF.

This clonotype counts as medium-sized (0.01 to 0.1%). This rearrangement joins TRBV9 to TRBJ1-2; TRBD1 agrees at 8 bases. V gave up 4 bases and J gave up 7 bases; unmatched junction bases: 15. The CDR3 has 16 amino acids. CDR1 is SGDLS and CDR2 is YYNGEE in the germline V gene. For the CDR3, the DNA is TGTGCCAGCAGCCCTGGGACAGGCTATGGATCCTTTGGCTACACCTTC. Its protein product is CASSPGTGYGSFGYTF.

This clonotype turned up a few times. The genes are TRBV27 and TRBJ1-1; TRBD1 matches 10 bases. The junction had 2 bases not matched to a gene; V was cut back by 0 bases and J by 4 bases. Germline V gives CDR1 MNHEY, CDR2 SMNVEV (reference sequence). The CDR3 runs 15 residues. The DNA of the CDR3 is TGTGCCAGCAGTTTATCTGACAGGGGGCGCACTGAAGCTTTCTTT. Its translation: CASSLSDRGRTEAFF.

This clonotype was picked up many times. V and J are TRBV10-3 and TRBJ2-1; 9 positions match TRBD1. The junction had 14 bases not matched to a gene; V was cut back by 3 bases and J by 5 bases. The CDR3 has 18 residues. The germline V gene has CDR1 ENHRY and CDR2 SYGVKD. CDR3 in amino acids: CAISDVRVRTGADNEQFF. The CDR3 DNA follows: TGTGCCATCAGTGATGTTCGAGTAAGGACAGGGGCTGACAATGAGCAGTTCTTC.